A selection of T cell receptor beta chains follows, all from one sample in a study of T cells in Graves' hyperthyroidism and ophthalmopathy. TCRdb independently ran MiXCR on the multiplex PCR reads; one entry per CDR3 protein. The sample yields 500,000 to 750,000 distinct CDR3 sequences, around a sixth seen once. Sequencing was carried out using blood. The receptors here all came from a woman aged 30 to 39 with Graves' hyperthyroidism. The CDR3 runs from the conserved cysteine through the conserved F or W. The D gene is left open where the match is weak. Size values are once, few and many counts, or a class for expanded clones, and some rows have none.

many	TRBV27	-	TRBJ1-1	TGTGCCAGCAGCTCAATCATTAACACTGAAGCTTTCTTT	CASSSIINTEAFF
many	TRBV12-3/TRBV12-4	TRBD2	TRBJ2-3	TGTGCCAGCAGACAGACTAGCGGGAGGGGGGGTACGCAGTATTTT	CASRQTSGRGGTQYF
-	TRBV4-3	TRBD2	TRBJ2-5	TGCGCCAGCAGCCCCCTTAGCGGGAGGGCCCCCGAGACCCAGTACTTC	CASSPLSGRAPETQYF
many	TRBV27	-	TRBJ2-7	TGTGCCAGCAGTTTAACCTGGACAGCCGAGCAGTACTTC	CASSLTWTAEQYF
-	TRBV5-1	TRBD2	TRBJ2-1	TGCGCCAGCAGCTTAACCGGGACTAGCGTTAATGAGCAGTTCTTC	CASSLTGTSVNEQFF
many	TRBV27	-	TRBJ2-3	TGTGCCAGCAGTTCCGGAGGCACAGATACGCAGTATTTT	CASSSGGTDTQYF
few	TRBV20-1	-	TRBJ2-3	TGCAGTGCCGTCGGGCCAAAGGGGGGTACGCAGTATTTT	CSAVGPKGGTQYF
few	TRBV3-1	TRBD1	TRBJ1-6	TGTGCCAGCAGCCAACCCGGCGGAGGGGGCTATTCACCCCTCCACTTT	CASSQPGGGGYSPLHF
few	TRBV7-6	-	TRBJ2-1	TGTGCCAGCAGCTTGGATTTGGGCGGGCCAAGCTCCTACAATGAGCAGTTCTTC	CASSLDLGGPSSYNEQFF
-	TRBV30	-	TRBJ2-7	TGTGCCTGGAGTGCCACTTTTTCTGTTTTGGGTCACTCCTACGAGCAGTACTTC	CAWSATFSVLGHSYEQYF